This entry features one TCR beta chain sequence. This record belongs to a study of tumor-infiltrating lymphocytes in glioblastoma multiforme. TCRB libraries came from RNA via three nested multiplex PCR rounds. TCRdb fed the multiplex PCR reads into MiXCR, producing one record per CDR3 protein. The sample gives 30,000 or so distinct CDR3 sequences, approximately 66% of which show up once; 33% is in the top ten. The sequencing sample was made of brain tumor tissue. The TCR comes from a male donor with glioblastoma.

CDR3 residues: CASSATGGYEQYF. CDR3 bases: TGTGCCAGCAGCGCGACTGGCGGCTACGAGCAGTACTTC. The J gene is TRBJ2-7, the V gene TRBV9; no clear D. Between the trimmed V and J ends, which lost 3 bases and 3 bases, there was a span of 10 bases. CDR1 SGDLS and CDR2 YYNGEE come from the germline V gene. The CDR3 covers 13 residues.